The 28 T cell receptor beta chains in this list originate from one sample, sequenced in a study of T cell clones after liver transplantation. Clones were sequenced by immunoSEQ multiplex PCR, and TCRdb holds only the in-frame ones, with some missing. This table has over 25,000 clones, around 94% appearing once. The material was CD8+ T cells from blood, obtained 12 months after liver transplant. The receptors derive from a human patient who received a liver transplant. The T cells may partly be graft donor cells.

The CDR3, as DNA: TGCGCCAGCAGCCAAGATTACAGGGCAGGGGGCGATCAGCCCCAGCATTTT. Its translation: CASSQDYRAGGDQPQHF. The chain couples TRBV4-1 to TRBJ1-5, with 8 bases matching TRBD1. The CDR3 covers 17 residues. J lost 5 bases, V lost 0 bases, and 9 bases had no gene match. Germline CDR1 and CDR2: MGHRA and YSYEKL.

V usage is TRBV7-2 and J usage is TRBJ1-2; 9 bases line up with TRBD1. CDR1 SGHTA and CDR2 FQGNSA come from the germline V gene. CDR3 length equals 15 residues. The junction had 12 bases not matched to a gene; V was cut back by 2 bases and J by 11 bases. The CDR3 sequence is CASSLLQGAGVRYTF. The CDR3 DNA reads TGTGCCAGCAGCTTACTACAGGGGGCGGGTGTGAGGTACACCTTC.

V gene TRBV9 combines with J gene TRBJ2-1; 7 positions match TRBD2. Germline V CDR1 and CDR2: SGDLS, YYNGEE. V was clipped by 3 bases and J by 4 bases; unmatched bases: 10. This CDR3 has 16 residues. The CDR3 loop reads CASSGRGGLDYNEQFF. The CDR3 DNA sequence: TGTGCCAGCAGCGGTAGGGGAGGGCTTGATTACAATGAGCAGTTCTTC.

The chain recombines TRBV6-5 with TRBJ1-1, with 9 bases that match TRBD1. The ends lost 5 bases at V and 7 bases at J; junction bases unmatched: 8. Per germline, CDR1 MNHEY and CDR2 SVGAGI. CDR3 length equals 14 residues. The CDR3 DNA follows: TGTGCCAGCAGTGACCGGGACAGGGCCTTTGAAGCTTTCTTT. It codes for CASSDRDRAFEAFF.

V and J are TRBV5-4 and TRBJ2-2, with D possibly matching TRBD1 (6 bases). The CDR3 sequence is 14 residues long. From germline, CDR1 is SGHNT and CDR2 YYREEE (reference sequence). Trimming shortened V by 2 bases and J by 1 base, and 6 bases separated the two germline ends. The CDR3 region has the DNA TGTGCCAGCAGCTTCAGGGGGAACACCGGGGAGCTGTTTTTT. This translates into CASSFRGNTGELFF.

The rearrangement uses TRBV28 and TRBJ1-5; D remains ambiguous. The CDR3 runs 13 residues. From germline, CDR1 is MDHEN and CDR2 SYDVKM. V was trimmed by 4 bases and J by 2 bases, leaving 6 bases between them. CDR3 region: CASSWVGNQPQHF. The CDR3 DNA follows: TGTGCCAGCAGTTGGGTTGGCAATCAGCCCCAGCATTTT.

The chain has TRBV27 and TRBJ2-1, with D possibly TRBD2 on 6 matching bases. This CDR3 spans 14 amino acids. Germline values: CDR1 MNHEY, CDR2 SMNVEV (reference sequence). V lost 1 base, J lost 7 bases, and 11 bases lay in between. The CDR3 reads CASSLFQGGNEQFF. The CDR3 bases are TGTGCCAGCAGTTTATTCCAGGGAGGAAATGAGCAGTTCTTC.

V is TRBV4-1 and J is TRBJ2-2, with unresolved D. This CDR3 is 15 amino acids long. The V and J ends lost 4 bases and 0 bases respectively, with 9 bases between them. Germline assignment: CDR1 MGHRA and CDR2 YSYEKL. CDR3 amino acids: CASSPEISNTGELFF. CDR3 sequence (DNA): TGCGCCAGCAGCCCAGAGATATCGAACACCGGGGAGCTGTTTTTT.

Points on this clone: One junction end disagrees with the germline gene, perhaps due to a read error. The CDR3: CASGLGPDSERTHTDTQYF. The DNA of the CDR3 is TGTGCTAGTGGCTTGGGCCCAGACAGTGAGCGGACCCACACAGATACGCAGTATTTT. This rearrangement joins TRBV12-5 to TRBJ2-3; D possibly matches TRBD1 or TRBD2 (5 bases each). The CDR3 consists of 19 residues. Germline lookup yields CDR1 LGHNT and CDR2 FRNRAP. Complete variable domain (other parts from reference TRBV12-5 and TRBJ2-3): DARVTQTPRHKVTEMGQEVTMRCQPILGHNTVFWYRQTMMQGLELLAYFRNRAPLDDSGMPKDRFSAEMPDATLATLKIQPSEPRDSAVYFCASGLGPDSERTHTDTQYFGPGTRLTVL.

The gene calls are TRBV11-3 and TRBJ1-2; 7 bases map to TRBD1. The CDR3 has 13 amino acids. Germline V lookup: CDR1 SGHNT, CDR2 YENEEA. Germline trimming cut 0 bases from V and 11 bases from J; bases unmatched to any gene: 6. The CDR3 is CASSLDRDSRYTF. The DNA of the CDR3 is TGTGCCAGCAGCTTAGATCGGGACAGCCGATACACCTTC.

V gene TRBV9 combines with J gene TRBJ2-7; D gene unclear. The CDR3 runs to 15 residues. The germline V gene encodes CDR1 SGDLS and CDR2 YYNGEE. Trimming took off 3 bases at V and 2 bases at J, with 15 bases between the two ends. CDR3 bases: TGTGCCAGCAGCGAGGGTCTAGACACTGCCTACGAGCAGTACTTC. Its protein product is CASSEGLDTAYEQYF.

This sequence joins TRBV11-1 and TRBJ2-7, with 8 bases identical to TRBD1. The length of the CDR3 is 11 residues. Germline CDR1 and CDR2: SGHAT and FQDESV (reference sequence). V was clipped by 5 bases and J by 12 bases; unmatched bases: 6. In DNA, the CDR3 is TGTGCCAGCAGCACCGGACAGGGTCCGTACTTC. Translation gives CASSTGQGPYF.

CDR3 loop: CASSSGALVWDTGELFF. CDR3 coding DNA: TGTGCCAGCAGTTCCGGGGCCCTTGTATGGGACACCGGGGAGCTGTTTTTT. The genes are TRBV7-9 and TRBJ2-2; TRBD1 or TRBD2 may be the D gene (5 bases each). The germline V and J ends were trimmed by 6 bases and 3 bases, with 20 bases remaining between them. The V gene's germline CDR1 is SEHNR and CDR2 FQNEAQ (reference sequence). The CDR3 is 17 residues long.

The J gene is TRBJ2-1, the V gene TRBV6-5; D call uncertain. V lost 6 bases and J lost 7, with 10 bases in between. The CDR3 spans 12 residues. CDR1 is MNHEY, CDR2 SVGAGI, per germline. The CDR3 here is CASSTITNEQFF. CDR3 in DNA: TGTGCCAGCAGCACAATTACTAATGAGCAGTTCTTC.

This chain uses TRBV5-1 with TRBJ2-3; 8 bases agree with TRBD2. Germline CDR1 SGHRS, CDR2 YFSETQ. V shed 4 bases and J 0 bases; nucleotides not matched to a gene: 16. The CDR3 extends over 19 amino acids. The CDR3 sequence is CASSLRDSGNFPSTDTQYF. Here the CDR3 DNA reads TGCGCCAGCAGCCTTCGTGATAGCGGGAACTTCCCTAGCACAGATACGCAGTATTTT.

V gene TRBV5-1 combines with J gene TRBJ2-1, with D perhaps matching TRBD1 (6 bases). This CDR3 spans 14 amino acids. Trimming pared 5 bases from V and 7 bases from J, leaving 16 bases between. Germline CDR1 and CDR2: SGHRS and YFSETQ. The chain's CDR3 is CASSVWTEANEQFF. CDR3 DNA sequence: TGCGCCAGCAGTGTCTGGACAGAGGCAAATGAGCAGTTCTTC.

The gene calls are TRBV5-6 and TRBJ2-2; TRBD1 matches 7 bases. This CDR3 region has 12 residues. Germline V CDR1 and CDR2: SGHDT, YYEEEE. Trimming removed 5 bases from V and 7 bases from J; junction bases left unmatched: 2. CDR3 region: CASRSGGGELFF. The CDR3 DNA reads TGTGCCAGCAGATCAGGGGGCGGGGAGCTGTTTTTT.

The rearrangement links TRBV2 to TRBJ2-2; no reliable D call. Germline V gives CDR1 SNHLY, CDR2 FYNNEI. Trimming stripped 7 bases from V and 3 bases from J, with 9 bases between. The CDR3 length is 13 residues. The CDR3 sequence is CASKIDHTGELFF. The CDR3 DNA is TGTGCCAGCAAAATTGATCACACCGGGGAGCTGTTTTTT.

The rearrangement uses TRBV11-2 and TRBJ1-1; no reliable D call. The germline V gene encodes CDR1 SGHAT and CDR2 FQNNGV. The CDR3 is 12 residues long. The V end lost 5 bases, the J end lost 7 bases, and 11 bases lay between the germline ends. CDR3 DNA: TGTGCCAGCAGCGTGGGAGGGAGTGAAGCTTTCTTT. Translating gives CASSVGGSEAFF.

The chain employs TRBV6-1 and TRBJ1-2; TRBD1 agrees at 10 bases. The CDR3 sequence is 14 residues long. The J segment lost 7 bases and the V segment lost 6 bases, leaving 8 bases of the junction unmatched. Germline CDR1 and CDR2: MNHNS and SASEGT. DNA of the CDR3: TGTGCCAGCAGCACTGGACAGGGGGAGTTTGGCTACACCTTC. Translation gives CASSTGQGEFGYTF.

This chain uses TRBV19 with TRBJ2-7, with 7 nucleotides matching TRBD1. The CDR3 is 14 amino acids. The V gene's germline CDR1 is LNHDA and CDR2 SQIVND (reference sequence). V shed 3 bases, J shed 3 bases, and the junction held 5 bases outside the gene matches. The CDR3 DNA sequence: TGTGCCAGTAGTATGGCGACAGGGTACTACGAGCAGTACTTC. Translating it yields CASSMATGYYEQYF.

This chain joins TRBV6-5 and TRBJ2-2; tentatively, D is TRBD1 (5 bases). CDR3 length: 15 amino acids. V was trimmed by 3 bases and J by 1 base, leaving 9 bases between them. CDR1 and CDR2 from the germline V gene are MNHEY and SVGAGI. This CDR3 reads CASSYLGENTGELFF. As DNA, the CDR3 is TGTGCCAGCAGTTATTTAGGGGAGAACACCGGGGAGCTGTTTTTT.

This clone was recorded only once. The V call is TRBV20-1, the J call TRBJ2-5; no firm D call. The CDR3 length is 11 residues. The germline V and J ends were trimmed by 6 bases and 5 bases, with 10 bases remaining between them. Germline V gives CDR1 DFQATT, CDR2 SNEGSKA (reference sequence). CDR3 protein: CSAEEGETQYF. The DNA of the CDR3 is TGCAGTGCAGAGGAAGGGGAGACCCAGTACTTC.

V usage is TRBV7-3 and J usage is TRBJ1-1; TRBD1 agrees at 7 bases. Germline trimming cut 5 bases from V and 8 bases from J; bases unmatched to any gene: 5. Germline V gene data show CDR1 as SGHTA and CDR2 as FQGTGA. This CDR3 contains 12 residues. Here the CDR3 reads CASSPGGQEAFF. Here the CDR3 DNA reads TGTGCCAGCAGCCCCGGGGGACAGGAAGCTTTCTTT.

V is TRBV2 and J is TRBJ2-5; TRBD1 agrees at 7 bases. CDR3 length: 14 residues. Trimming took 6 bases from V and 4 from J; bases not matched to a gene: 8. Germline V gene sequence: CDR1 SNHLY, CDR2 FYNNEI. The CDR3 sequence: CASRVTGLGETQYF. CDR3 nucleotides: TGTGCCAGCAGGGTGACAGGGCTTGGAGAGACCCAGTACTTC.

DNA for the CDR3: TGTGCCAGCAGTCAGGGGGACGAGCAGTACTTC. This translates into CASSQGDEQYF. The chain combines TRBV27 with TRBJ2-7, with TRBD1 matching 7 bases. Unmatched junction bases numbered 0, after V lost 5 bases and J lost 5 bases. The CDR3 extends over 11 amino acids. Germline CDR1 is MNHEY and CDR2 is SMNVEV (reference sequence).

The chain couples TRBV7-8 to TRBJ1-1, with D perhaps TRBD1 (5 bases). Trimming pared 5 bases from V and 11 bases from J, leaving 24 bases between. The germline CDR1 and CDR2 sequences are SGHVS and FQNEAQ. This CDR3 has 15 amino acids. CDR3 amino acids: CASSPTEGNEVRAFF. The DNA for the CDR3 is TGTGCCAGCAGCCCTACGGAGGGGAATGAGGTGCGTGCTTTCTTT.

The V gene is TRBV14, the J gene TRBJ2-7, with 9 nucleotides matching TRBD2. This CDR3 contains 15 residues. Losses at the gene ends were 4 bases for V and 1 base for J; bases not matched to a gene: 5. The germline V gene has CDR1 SGHDN and CDR2 FVKESK. The CDR3 region has the DNA TGTGCCAGCAGCCCCATTGCGGGAGGGTCCTACGAGCAGTACTTC. Translating it yields CASSPIAGGSYEQYF. The full variable domain, completed using reference TRBV14 and TRBJ2-7, is EAGVTQFPSHSVIEKGQTVTLRCDPISGHDNLYWYRRVMGKEIKFLLHFVKESKQDESGMPNNRFLAERTGGTYSTLKVQPAELEDSGVYFCASSPIAGGSYEQYFGPGTRLTVT.